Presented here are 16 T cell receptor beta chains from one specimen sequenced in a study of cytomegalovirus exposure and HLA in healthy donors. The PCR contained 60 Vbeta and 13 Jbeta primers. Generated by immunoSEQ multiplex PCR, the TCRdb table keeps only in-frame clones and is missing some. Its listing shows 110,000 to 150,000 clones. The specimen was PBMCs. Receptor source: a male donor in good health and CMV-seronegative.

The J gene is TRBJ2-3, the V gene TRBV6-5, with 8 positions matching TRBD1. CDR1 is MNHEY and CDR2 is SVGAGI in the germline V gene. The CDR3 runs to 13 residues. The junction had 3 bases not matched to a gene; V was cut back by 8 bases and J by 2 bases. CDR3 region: CASWDRNTDTQYF. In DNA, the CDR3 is TGTGCCAGCTGGGACAGGAACACAGATACGCAGTATTTT.

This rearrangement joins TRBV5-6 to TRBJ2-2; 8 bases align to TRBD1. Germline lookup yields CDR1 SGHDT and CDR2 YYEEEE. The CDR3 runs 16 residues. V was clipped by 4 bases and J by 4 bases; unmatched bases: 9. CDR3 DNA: TGTGCCAGCAGCCCTATGGACAGGGTAACCACCGGGGAGCTGTTTTTT. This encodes CASSPMDRVTTGELFF.

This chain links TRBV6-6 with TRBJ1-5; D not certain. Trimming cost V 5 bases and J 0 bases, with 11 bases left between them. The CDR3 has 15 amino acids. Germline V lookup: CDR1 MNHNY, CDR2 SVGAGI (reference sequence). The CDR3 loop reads CASSAPGASNQPQHF. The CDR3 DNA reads TGTGCCAGCAGTGCCCCAGGTGCTAGCAATCAGCCCCAGCATTTT.

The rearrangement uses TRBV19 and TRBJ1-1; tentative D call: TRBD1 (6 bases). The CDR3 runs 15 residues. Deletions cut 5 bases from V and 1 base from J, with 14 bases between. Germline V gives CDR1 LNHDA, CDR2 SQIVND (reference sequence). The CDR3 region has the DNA TGTGCCAGTAGTGCCTCGGGGGGGCGGAACACTGAAGCTTTCTTT. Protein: CASSASGGRNTEAFF.

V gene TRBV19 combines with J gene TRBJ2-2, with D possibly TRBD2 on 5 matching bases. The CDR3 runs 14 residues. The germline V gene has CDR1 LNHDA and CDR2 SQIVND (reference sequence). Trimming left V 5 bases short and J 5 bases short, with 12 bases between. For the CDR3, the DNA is TGTGCCAGTAGTCCACTAGTGACTACCGGGGAGCTGTTTTTT. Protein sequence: CASSPLVTTGELFF. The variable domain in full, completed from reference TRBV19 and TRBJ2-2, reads DGGITQSPKYLFRKEGQNVTLSCEQNLNHDAMYWYRQDPGQGLRLIYYSQIVNDFQKGDIAEGYSVSREKKESFPLTVTSAQKNPTAFYLCASSPLVTTGELFFGEGSRLTVL.

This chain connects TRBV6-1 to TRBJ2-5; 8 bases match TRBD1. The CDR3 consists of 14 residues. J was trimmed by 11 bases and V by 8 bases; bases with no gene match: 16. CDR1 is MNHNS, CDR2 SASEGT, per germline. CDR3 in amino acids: CASGGTGGPREQYF. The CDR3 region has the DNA TGTGCCAGCGGGGGAACAGGGGGACCCCGAGAGCAGTACTTC.

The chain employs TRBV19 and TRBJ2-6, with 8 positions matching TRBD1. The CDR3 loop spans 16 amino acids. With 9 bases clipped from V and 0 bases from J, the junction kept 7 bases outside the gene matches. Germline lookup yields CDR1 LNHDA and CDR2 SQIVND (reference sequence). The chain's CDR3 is CASSGTGLSGANVLTF. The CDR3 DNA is TGTGCCAGCTCCGGGACAGGACTCTCTGGGGCCAACGTCCTGACTTTC.

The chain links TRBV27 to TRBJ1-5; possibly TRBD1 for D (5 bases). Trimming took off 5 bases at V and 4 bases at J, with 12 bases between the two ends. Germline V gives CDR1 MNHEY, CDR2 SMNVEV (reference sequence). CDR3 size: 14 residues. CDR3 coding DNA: TGTGCCAGCAGTCCGGGACTTTCTAATCAGCCCCAGCATTTT. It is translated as CASSPGLSNQPQHF.

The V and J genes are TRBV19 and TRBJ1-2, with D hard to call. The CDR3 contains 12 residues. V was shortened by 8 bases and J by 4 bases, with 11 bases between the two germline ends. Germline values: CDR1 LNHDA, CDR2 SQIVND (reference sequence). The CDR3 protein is CASAPRSYGYTF. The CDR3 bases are TGTGCCAGTGCTCCCAGAAGCTATGGCTACACCTTC.

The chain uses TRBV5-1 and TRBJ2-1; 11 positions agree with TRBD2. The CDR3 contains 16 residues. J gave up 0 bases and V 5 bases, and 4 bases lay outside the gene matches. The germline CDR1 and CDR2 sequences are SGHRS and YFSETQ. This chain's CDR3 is CASSSSGGSSYNEQFF. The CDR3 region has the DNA TGCGCCAGCAGTTCTAGCGGGGGGAGCTCCTACAATGAGCAGTTCTTC.

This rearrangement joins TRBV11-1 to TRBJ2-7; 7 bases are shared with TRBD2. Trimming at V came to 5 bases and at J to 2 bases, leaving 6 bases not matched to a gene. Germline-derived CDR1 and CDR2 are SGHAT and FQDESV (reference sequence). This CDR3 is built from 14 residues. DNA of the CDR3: TGTGCCAGCAGCCAGACAGCGGGGACCTACGAGCAGTACTTC. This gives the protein CASSQTAGTYEQYF.

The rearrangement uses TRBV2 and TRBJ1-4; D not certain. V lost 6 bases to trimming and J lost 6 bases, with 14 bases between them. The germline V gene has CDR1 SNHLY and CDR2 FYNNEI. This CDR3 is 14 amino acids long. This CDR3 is CASRAVGEDEKLFF. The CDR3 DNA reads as TGTGCCAGCAGGGCAGTCGGAGAGGATGAAAAACTGTTTTTT.

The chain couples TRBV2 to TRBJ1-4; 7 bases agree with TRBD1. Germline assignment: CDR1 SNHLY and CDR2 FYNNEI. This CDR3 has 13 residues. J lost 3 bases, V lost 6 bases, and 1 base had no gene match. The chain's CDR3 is CASSGTANEKLFF. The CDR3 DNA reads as TGTGCCAGCAGCGGGACAGCTAATGAAAAACTGTTTTTT.

The CDR3 DNA reads TGTGCCAGCAGTCCAGGGGGTCGCTATGGCTACACCTTC. Translation gives CASSPGGRYGYTF. The chain has TRBV6-6 and TRBJ1-2; 7 bases map to TRBD1. Germline V gene sequence: CDR1 MNHNY, CDR2 SVGAGI (reference sequence). The CDR3 loop spans 13 amino acids. The V and J ends lost 5 bases and 4 bases, in that order; junction bases with no gene match: 4.

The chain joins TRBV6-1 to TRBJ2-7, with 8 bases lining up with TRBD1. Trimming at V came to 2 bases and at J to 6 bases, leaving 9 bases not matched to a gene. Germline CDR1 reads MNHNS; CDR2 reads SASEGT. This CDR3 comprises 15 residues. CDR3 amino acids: CASSERQGTSGEQYF. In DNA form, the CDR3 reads TGTGCCAGCAGTGAACGACAGGGGACGTCCGGCGAGCAGTACTTC.

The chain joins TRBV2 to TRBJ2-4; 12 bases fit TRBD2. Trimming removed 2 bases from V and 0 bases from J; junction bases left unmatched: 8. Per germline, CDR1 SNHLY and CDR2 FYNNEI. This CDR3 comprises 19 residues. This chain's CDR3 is CASSEYGLAGPRAKNIQYF. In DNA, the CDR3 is TGTGCCAGCAGTGAATATGGACTAGCGGGGCCACGAGCCAAAAACATTCAGTACTTC.